The rows below give T cell receptor beta chains drawn from one sample of a study of PD-1 blockade in classical Hodgkin lymphoma. TCRdb keeps only in-frame clones here, not all; method: immunoSEQ multiplex PCR. The sample consists of about 15,000 clones, roughly nine tenths of them appearing once. Sequencing was performed on CD8+ T cells from blood. These receptors came from a human donor with classical Hodgkin lymphoma. Each CDR3 is given with its conserved first and last residue. D genes are given only for firm matches. Part of the rows lack a size; the others show once, few, many or a class for expanded clones.

clone_size	cdr3_length	v_call	j_call	d_call	cdr3_aa	cdr3_nt
NA	17	TRBV9	TRBJ2-3	NA	CASSVPVGKRGTDTQYF	TGTGCCAGCAGCGTCCCCGTAGGGAAACGGGGCACAGATACGCAGTATTTT
NA	16	TRBV6-5	TRBJ1-1	NA	CASSYSRLGEGTEAFF	TGTGCCAGCAGTTACTCGAGGCTGGGAGAGGGCACTGAAGCTTTCTTT
few	13	TRBV14	TRBJ1-5	NA	CASSQGGNQPQHF	TGTGCCAGCAGCCAAGGGGGCAATCAGCCCCAGCATTTT
NA	15	TRBV6-5	TRBJ2-5	NA	CASSYGRGVRETQYF	TGTGCCAGCAGTTACGGCAGAGGAGTACGAGAGACCCAGTACTTC
NA	14	TRBV30	TRBJ1-5	TRBD1	CAWSHGQGFQPQHF	TGTGCCTGGAGTCACGGACAGGGGTTTCAGCCCCAGCATTTT
NA	16	TRBV5-1	TRBJ2-1	NA	CASSLAGVGSYNEQFF	TGCGCCAGCAGCTTGGCCGGGGTGGGGTCCTACAATGAGCAGTTCTTC
NA	13	TRBV28	TRBJ1-1	NA	CATTREGYTEAFF	TGTGCCACCACCAGGGAGGGGTACACTGAAGCTTTCTTT
NA	16	TRBV5-1	TRBJ2-2	NA	CASSPPTAGDPGELFF	TGCGCCAGCAGCCCACCGACCGCGGGCGACCCCGGGGAGCTGTTTTTT
NA	15	TRBV6-5	TRBJ2-1	NA	CASSYYQGTNNEQFF	TGTGCCAGCAGTTACTATCAGGGAACGAACAATGAGCAGTTCTTC
NA	16	TRBV5-1	TRBJ2-5	TRBD2	CASSDRDYLYQETQYF	TGCGCCAGCAGCGACCGGGACTACCTGTACCAAGAGACCCAGTACTTC
NA	16	TRBV5-4	TRBJ2-3	NA	CASRPGGRSRGDTQYF	TGTGCCAGCCGTCCCGGGGGGCGGTCGCGGGGAGATACGCAGTATTTT
NA	16	TRBV14	TRBJ2-5	NA	CASSQDGGGYQETQYF	TGTGCCAGCAGCCAAGATGGTGGGGGCTACCAAGAGACCCAGTACTTC
NA	16	TRBV2	TRBJ2-4	NA	CASSEASEGLGNIQYF	TGTGCCAGCAGTGAAGCCTCTGAGGGGTTAGGGAACATTCAGTACTTC
NA	11	TRBV4-1	TRBJ2-2	NA	CASSPGGELFF	TGCGCCAGCAGCCCGGGCGGGGAGCTGTTTTTT
NA	14	TRBV21-1	TRBJ2-3	NA	CASSLPVGTDTQYF	TGTGCCAGCAGCTTACCGGTCGGAACAGATACGCAGTATTTT
NA	16	TRBV6-5	TRBJ1-1	TRBD1	CASSWGTGESNTEAFF	TGTGCCAGCAGTTGGGGGACAGGGGAGTCCAACACTGAAGCTTTCTTT
NA	13	TRBV27	TRBJ1-1	NA	CASRGGANTEAFF	TGTGCCAGCAGAGGGGGTGCGAACACTGAAGCTTTCTTT
NA	15	TRBV6-4	TRBJ2-1	TRBD2	CASSDQASGYNEQFF	TGTGCCAGCAGTGACCAGGCTAGCGGGTACAATGAGCAGTTCTTC
NA	16	TRBV5-1	TRBJ2-1	TRBD2	CASSSPGGTTNNEQFF	TGCGCCAGCAGCTCGCCTGGAGGGACTACTAACAATGAGCAGTTCTTC
NA	15	TRBV27	TRBJ2-1	TRBD1	CASSSGQGGYNEQFF	TGTGCCAGCAGTTCAGGACAGGGCGGGTACAATGAGCAGTTCTTC
NA	13	TRBV28	TRBJ1-2	NA	CASSLGGTYGYTF	TGTGCCAGCAGTTTAGGGGGTACCTATGGCTACACCTTC
NA	16	TRBV6-1	TRBJ2-1	NA	CASSGARGPAYNEQFF	TGTGCCAGCAGTGGAGCCCGAGGGCCGGCCTACAATGAGCAGTTCTTC
NA	13	TRBV9	TRBJ2-1	NA	CASSPRSSDEQFF	TGTGCCAGCAGCCCACGGAGTAGCGATGAGCAGTTCTTC
few	14	TRBV4-2	TRBJ1-2	NA	CASSPTGVNYGYTF	TGTGCCAGCAGTCCTACGGGGGTTAACTATGGCTACACCTTC
once	15	TRBV14	TRBJ2-1	NA	CASSVGGGHPNEQFF	TGTGCCAGCAGCGTAGGGGGAGGCCACCCGAATGAGCAGTTCTTC
once	14	TRBV14	TRBJ2-1	NA	CASSSQTRYNEQFF	TGTGCCAGCAGCTCCCAGACACGTTACAATGAGCAGTTCTTC
NA	16	TRBV28	TRBJ2-1	TRBD2	CASSPHRAGGSGEQFF	TGTGCCAGCAGTCCTCACAGAGCGGGAGGATCGGGTGAGCAGTTCTTC
NA	12	TRBV19	TRBJ2-1	NA	CASSIPGLPQFF	TGTGCCAGTAGTATTCCCGGGTTACCGCAGTTCTTC